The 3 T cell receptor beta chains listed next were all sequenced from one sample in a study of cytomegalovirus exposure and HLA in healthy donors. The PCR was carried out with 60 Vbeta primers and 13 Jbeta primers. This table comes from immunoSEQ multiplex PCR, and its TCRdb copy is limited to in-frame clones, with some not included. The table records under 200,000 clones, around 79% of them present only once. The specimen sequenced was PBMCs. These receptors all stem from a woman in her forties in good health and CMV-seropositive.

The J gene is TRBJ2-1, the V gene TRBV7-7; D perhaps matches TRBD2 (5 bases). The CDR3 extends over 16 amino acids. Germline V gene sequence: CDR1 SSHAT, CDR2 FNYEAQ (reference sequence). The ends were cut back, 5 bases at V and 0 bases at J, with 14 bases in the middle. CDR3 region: CASSPLGRSSYNEQFF. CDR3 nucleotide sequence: TGTGCCAGCAGCCCCTTGGGGAGAAGCTCCTACAATGAGCAGTTCTTC.

The CDR3 DNA sequence: TGTGCCTGGAGTCGGACAGGGTCAAGAAGCGAGCAGTACTTC. It is translated as CAWSRTGSRSEQYF. V gene TRBV30 combines with J gene TRBJ2-7; 8 positions match TRBD1. Germline CDR1 GTSNPN, CDR2 SVGIG (reference sequence). This CDR3 comprises 14 residues. V lost 2 bases and J lost 6; bases outside the gene matches: 9.

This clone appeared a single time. In DNA form, the CDR3 reads TGTGCCAGCAGTTACCCTGCGGGAGAGCAGTACTTC. This codes for CASSYPAGEQYF. The chain carries TRBV6-5 and TRBJ2-7, with D possibly TRBD2 on 6 matching bases. From germline, CDR1 is MNHEY and CDR2 SVGAGI. The V end was cut by 2 bases, the J end by 7 bases, with 9 bases between. This CDR3 comprises 12 residues.